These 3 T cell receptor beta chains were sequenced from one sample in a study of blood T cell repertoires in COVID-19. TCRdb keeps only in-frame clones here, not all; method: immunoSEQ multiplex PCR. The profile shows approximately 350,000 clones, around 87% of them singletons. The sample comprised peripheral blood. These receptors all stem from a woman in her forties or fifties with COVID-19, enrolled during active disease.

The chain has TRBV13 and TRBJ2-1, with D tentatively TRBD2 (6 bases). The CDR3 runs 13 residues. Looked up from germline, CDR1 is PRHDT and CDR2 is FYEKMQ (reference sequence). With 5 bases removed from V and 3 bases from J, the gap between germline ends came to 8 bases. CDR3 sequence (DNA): TGTGCCAGCAGCCCGGGAGACTACAATGAGCAGTTCTTC. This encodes CASSPGDYNEQFF.

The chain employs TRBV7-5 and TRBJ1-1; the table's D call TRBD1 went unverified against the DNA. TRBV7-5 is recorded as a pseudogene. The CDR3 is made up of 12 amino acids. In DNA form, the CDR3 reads TGTGTCAACACGCCTGGGGGCAGTGAAGCTTTCTTT. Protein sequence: CVNTPGGSEAFF.

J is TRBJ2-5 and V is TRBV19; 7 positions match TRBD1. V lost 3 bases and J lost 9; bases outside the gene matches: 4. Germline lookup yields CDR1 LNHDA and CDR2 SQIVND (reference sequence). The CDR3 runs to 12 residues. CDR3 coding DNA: TGTGCCAGTAGTATCTGGGACAGACCCCAGTACTTC. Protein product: CASSIWDRPQYF.